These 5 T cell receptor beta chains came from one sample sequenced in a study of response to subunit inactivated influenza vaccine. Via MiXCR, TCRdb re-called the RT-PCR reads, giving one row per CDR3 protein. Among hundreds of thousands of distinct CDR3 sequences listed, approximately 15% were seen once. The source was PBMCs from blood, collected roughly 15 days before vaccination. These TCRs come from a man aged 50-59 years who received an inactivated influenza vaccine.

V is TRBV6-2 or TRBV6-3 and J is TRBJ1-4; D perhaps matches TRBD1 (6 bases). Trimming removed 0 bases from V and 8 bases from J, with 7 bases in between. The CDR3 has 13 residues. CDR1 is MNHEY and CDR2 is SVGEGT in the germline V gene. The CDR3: CASSYSTGEKLFF. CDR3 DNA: TGTGCCAGCAGTTACTCGACAGGAGAAAAACTGTTTTTT.

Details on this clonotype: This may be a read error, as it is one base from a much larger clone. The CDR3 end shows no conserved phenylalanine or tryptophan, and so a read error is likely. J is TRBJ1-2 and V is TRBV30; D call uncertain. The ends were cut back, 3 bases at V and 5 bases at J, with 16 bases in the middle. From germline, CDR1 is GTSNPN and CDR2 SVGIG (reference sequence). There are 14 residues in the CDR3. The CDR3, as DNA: TGTGCCTGGAGCGGAGATCCGACGGATTATGGCTACACCTAC. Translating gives CAWSGDPTDYGYTY.

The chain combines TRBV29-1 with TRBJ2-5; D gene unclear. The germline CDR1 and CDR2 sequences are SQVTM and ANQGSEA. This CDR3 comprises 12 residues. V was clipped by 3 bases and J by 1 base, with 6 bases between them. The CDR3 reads CSVDPSQETQYF. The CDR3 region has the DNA TGCAGCGTTGATCCGAGCCAAGAGACCCAGTACTTC.

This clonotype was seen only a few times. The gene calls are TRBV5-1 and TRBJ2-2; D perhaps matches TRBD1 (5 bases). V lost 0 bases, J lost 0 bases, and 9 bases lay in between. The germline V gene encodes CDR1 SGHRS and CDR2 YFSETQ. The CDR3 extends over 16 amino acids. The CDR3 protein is CASSLVGPTNTGELFF. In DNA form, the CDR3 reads TGCGCCAGCAGCTTGGTGGGGCCCACGAACACCGGGGAGCTGTTTTTT.

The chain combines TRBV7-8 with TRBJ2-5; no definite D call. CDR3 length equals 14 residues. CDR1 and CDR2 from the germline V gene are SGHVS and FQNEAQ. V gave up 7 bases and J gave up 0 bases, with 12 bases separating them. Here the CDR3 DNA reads TGTGCCAGCATCCCGTTGGGCGACCAAGAGACCCAGTACTTC. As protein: CASIPLGDQETQYF.